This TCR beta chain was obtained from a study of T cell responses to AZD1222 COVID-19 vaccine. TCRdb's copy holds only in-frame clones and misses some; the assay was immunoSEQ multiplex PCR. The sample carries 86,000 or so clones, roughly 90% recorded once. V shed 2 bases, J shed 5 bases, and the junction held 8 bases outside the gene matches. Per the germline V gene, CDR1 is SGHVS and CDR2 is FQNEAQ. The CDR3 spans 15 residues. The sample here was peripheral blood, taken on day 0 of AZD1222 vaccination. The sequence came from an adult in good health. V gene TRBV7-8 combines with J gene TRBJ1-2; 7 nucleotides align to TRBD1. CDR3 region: CASSLHSTGRYGYTF. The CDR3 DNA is TGTGCCAGCAGCTTACATTCGACAGGGCGGTATGGCTACACCTTC.